The clone carrying this T cell receptor beta chain was observed many times. This entry is derived from a study of T cells in Graves' hyperthyroidism and ophthalmopathy. The CDR3 loop spans 14 amino acids. Trimming took 0 bases from V and 1 from J, leaving 6 bases between them. Not enrolled were patients with uncontrolled infection, other autoimmune disease, pregnancy or lactation. Template material for amplifying TCR beta CDR3 regions consisted of RNA transcripts. When the TCR CDR3 underwent first-round RT-PCR, the HTBI primer set was used. TCRdb used MiXCR to reprocess the multiplex PCR reads, holding one entry per CDR3 protein. This sample has a few hundred thousand distinct CDR3 sequences, with less than 25% found just once.

This clonotype originated in a young man with Graves' hyperthyroidism. The gene calls are TRBV12-3 or TRBV12-4 and TRBJ2-5, with D unclear. Sequenced: blood. CDR3 DNA: TGTGCCAGCAGTTTAGCTAACGCCCAAGAGACCCAGTACTTC. It encodes CASSLANAQETQYF.